Presented here are 24 T cell receptor beta chains from one specimen sequenced in a study of cytomegalovirus exposure and HLA in healthy donors. Use of 60 Vbeta and 13 Jbeta primers characterized the PCR. Here immunoSEQ multiplex PCR was the method, and the copy in TCRdb shows in-frame clones only, minus some. The sample carries about 140,000 clones, 70% to 85% recorded once. The sample taken for sequencing was PBMCs. Receptors originate from a woman aged 40 to 50 in good health and CMV-seronegative.

The chain has TRBV6-5 and TRBJ2-3; TRBD2 aligns across 7 bases. The CDR3 runs to 15 residues. The germline V gene encodes CDR1 MNHEY and CDR2 SVGAGI. V was pared by 2 bases and J by 2 bases, with 4 bases of the junction left unmatched. As DNA, the CDR3 is TGTGCCAGCAGTTACGTGGGAGGGCCCACAGATACGCAGTATTTT. Its translation: CASSYVGGPTDTQYF.

This sequence joins TRBV7-2 and TRBJ1-1; D is unresolved. V gave up 2 bases and J gave up 6 bases, with 10 bases separating them. The CDR3 covers 13 residues. CDR1 is SGHTA and CDR2 is FQGNSA in the germline V gene. CDR3 loop: CASSLSPGSEAFF. As DNA, the CDR3 is TGTGCCAGCAGCTTAAGTCCGGGTTCTGAAGCTTTCTTT. The full variable domain, in which reference TRBV7-2 and TRBJ1-1 provide the parts outside the CDR3, is GAGVSQSPSNKVTEKGKDVELRCDPISGHTALYWYRQSLGQGLEFLIYFQGNSAPDKSGLPSDRFSAERTGGSVSTLTIQRTQQEDSAVYLCASSLSPGSEAFFGQGTRLTVV.

As concerns this clone: Sequence at one end of the junction differs from germline and may be a read error. The chain is built from TRBV5-4 and TRBJ1-2, with a tentative D call TRBD1 (5 bases). Germline lookup yields CDR1 SGHNT and CDR2 YYREEE (reference sequence). This CDR3 region has 15 residues. CDR3 DNA sequence: TGTGCCAGCAGCTTGAAACAGGCCCCCTTTAATGGCTACATCTTC. Amino acid sequence: CASSLKQAPFNGYIF.

The chain uses TRBV5-8 and TRBJ2-5; TRBD1 matches 9 bases. J lost 5 bases, V lost 4 bases, and 6 bases had no gene match. The CDR3 covers 14 residues. CDR1 and CDR2 (germline): SGHTS, YDEGEE. The CDR3 DNA reads as TGTGCCAGCAGCGAGGACAGGGGCTGGGAGACCCAGTACTTC. Translation gives CASSEDRGWETQYF.

In the case of this clone: A junction end diverges from the germline sequence, so it may reflect a read error. The V and J genes are TRBV28 and TRBJ2-7, with TRBD1 as a possible D gene (6 bases). Germline CDR1 MDHEN, CDR2 SYDVKM. CDR3 length: 11 amino acids. The CDR3 loop is CATLRQEASHF. DNA for the CDR3: TGTGCCACCCTAAGACAGGAAGCGTCCCACTTC.

This clone was recorded a few times. The chain uses TRBV6-1 and TRBJ2-1, with 10 bases lining up with TRBD2. V gave up 3 bases and J gave up 12 bases; unmatched junction bases: 8. In germline, CDR1 is MNHNS, CDR2 SASEGT. The CDR3 is made up of 14 amino acids. The CDR3 region has the DNA TGTGCCAGCAGTGAGACCCTAGCGGGAGCGGGGCAGTTCTTC. Protein: CASSETLAGAGQFF.

The chain uses TRBV7-9 and TRBJ2-7, with 12 bases lining up with TRBD2. Germline lookup yields CDR1 SEHNR and CDR2 FQNEAQ (reference sequence). The CDR3 is 17 amino acids. Germline trimming cut 7 bases from V and 0 bases from J; bases unmatched to any gene: 10. CDR3 DNA sequence: TGTGCCAGCACCATTGGGGCTAGCGGGAGGGGCTCCTACGAGCAGTACTTC. Translating gives CASTIGASGRGSYEQYF.

This clone turned up a few times. The chain links TRBV7-7 to TRBJ2-5, with D possibly being TRBD1 (5 bases). This CDR3 contains 15 residues. Looked up from germline, CDR1 is SSHAT and CDR2 is FNYEAQ (reference sequence). V was trimmed by 1 base and J by 4 bases, leaving 13 bases between them. The CDR3 DNA sequence: TGTGCCAGCAGCTTAGGGGCAGGGATACGAGAGACCCAGTACTTC. This translates into CASSLGAGIRETQYF.

The chain carries TRBV5-1 and TRBJ2-3; D is possibly TRBD2 (5 bases). The CDR3 is 16 amino acids. Germline CDR1 SGHRS, CDR2 YFSETQ. The V and J ends lost 3 bases and 0 bases respectively, with 14 bases between them. CDR3 in amino acids: CASSSGGYRSTDTQYF. The CDR3 coding sequence is TGCGCCAGCAGCTCAGGCGGGTACCGAAGCACAGATACGCAGTATTTT.

This clone was counted a single time. CDR3 amino acids: CASSRRTSGRWETQYF. The CDR3 DNA follows: TGCGCCAGCAGCCGTCGGACTAGCGGGAGGTGGGAGACCCAGTACTTC. The V call is TRBV5-1, the J call TRBJ2-5; 14 bases match TRBD2. Germline V gives CDR1 SGHRS, CDR2 YFSETQ. The trim removed 4 bases at V and 5 bases at J, leaving 7 bases unmatched. CDR3 length equals 16 residues. Full variable domain (outside the CDR3, taken from reference TRBV5-1 and TRBJ2-5): KAGVTQTPRYLIKTRGQQVTLSCSPISGHRSVSWYQQTPGQGLQFLFEYFSETQRNKGNFPGRFSGRQFSNSRSEMNVSTLELGDSALYLCASSRRTSGRWETQYFGPGTRLLVL.

This chain joins TRBV5-1 and TRBJ2-6; 11 bases agree with TRBD2. Germline V CDR1 and CDR2: SGHRS, YFSETQ. Trimming at V came to 1 base and at J to 3 bases, leaving 3 bases not matched to a gene. The CDR3 runs 17 residues. CDR3 sequence: CASSLLAGGDGANVLTF. In DNA form, the CDR3 reads TGCGCCAGCAGCTTGTTAGCGGGAGGGGATGGGGCCAACGTCCTGACTTTC.

V usage is TRBV11-1 and J usage is TRBJ2-1; 9 bases align to TRBD2. Germline CDR1 SGHAT, CDR2 FQDESV (reference sequence). V shed 6 bases, J shed 2 bases, and the junction held 14 bases outside the gene matches. The CDR3 is 18 residues long. The CDR3 loop is CASRPRSSGSSPYNEQFF. As DNA, the CDR3 is TGTGCCAGCAGACCCCGGAGTAGCGGGAGTAGCCCCTACAATGAGCAGTTCTTC.

CDR3 sequence (DNA): TGTGCCAGCAGCTTAGTTCTCAAGGAGAGAAGACAGGGCCTCCAAGAGACCCAGTACTTC. This gives the protein CASSLVLKERRQGLQETQYF. The chain carries TRBV7-6 and TRBJ2-5; TRBD1 matches at 7 bases. The V segment lost 1 base and the J segment 1 base; nucleotides outside the gene matches: 18. The CDR3 has 20 amino acids. Germline CDR1 is SGHVS and CDR2 is FNYEAQ.

V gene TRBV4-3 combines with J gene TRBJ2-3; D is perhaps TRBD1 (5 bases). Trimming removed 0 bases at V and 2 bases at J, with 6 bases between. Per the germline V gene, CDR1 is LGHNA and CDR2 is YSLEER. The CDR3 runs 14 residues. CDR3 sequence reads: CASSQDRDTDTQYF. CDR3 sequence (DNA): TGCGCCAGCAGCCAAGACAGGGACACAGATACGCAGTATTTT.

The chain uses TRBV7-8 and TRBJ2-2, with 8 bases matching TRBD2. CDR1 SGHVS and CDR2 FQNEAQ come from the germline V gene. CDR3 length: 16 amino acids. The J segment lost 4 bases and the V segment lost 3 bases, leaving 7 bases of the junction unmatched. CDR3: CASSFSGTFGTGELFF. Here the CDR3 DNA reads TGTGCCAGCAGCTTTAGCGGGACTTTTGGCACCGGGGAGCTGTTTTTT.

This sequence joins TRBV19 and TRBJ2-7; D call uncertain. This CDR3 has 16 residues. Trimming stripped 3 bases from V and 2 bases from J, with 17 bases between. CDR1 is LNHDA and CDR2 is SQIVND in the germline V gene (reference sequence). Here the CDR3 reads CASSIISGALTYEQYF. CDR3 DNA sequence: TGTGCCAGTAGTATTATTTCCGGAGCCTTAACCTACGAGCAGTACTTC.

The chain links TRBV5-1 to TRBJ1-1; 7 bases map to TRBD1. The germline CDR1 and CDR2 sequences are SGHRS and YFSETQ. The CDR3 runs to 15 residues. V shed 2 bases, J shed 3 bases, and the junction held 7 bases outside the gene matches. The CDR3 coding sequence is TGCGCCAGCAGCTTAGGGGGCGATTCCGACACTGAAGCTTTCTTT. The encoded protein is CASSLGGDSDTEAFF.

V and J are TRBV5-1 and TRBJ1-1; D perhaps matches TRBD1 (5 bases). Deletions cut 4 bases from V and 6 bases from J, with 16 bases between. From germline, CDR1 is SGHRS and CDR2 YFSETQ. CDR3 length: 14 residues. The CDR3 DNA sequence: TGCGCCAGCAGCCGGGAGGGCCGGGGCGCTGAAGCTTTCTTT. Protein sequence: CASSREGRGAEAFF.

This clone was seen once. The chain couples TRBV28 to TRBJ2-7; D is unclear. The germline CDR1 and CDR2 sequences are MDHEN and SYDVKM. Trimming stripped 1 base from V and 3 bases from J, with 7 bases between. The CDR3 sequence is 13 residues long. The CDR3 bases are TGTGCCAGCAGTTTATTGACGGGCTACGAGCAGTACTTC. It yields the protein CASSLLTGYEQYF.

The genes are TRBV28 and TRBJ2-3; TRBD2 aligns across 8 bases. Germline trimming cut 6 bases from V and 5 bases from J; bases unmatched to any gene: 13. This CDR3 has 16 residues. Looked up from germline, CDR1 is MDHEN and CDR2 is SYDVKM. The CDR3 sequence is CASSKFTSGKRDTQYF. The CDR3 DNA reads TGTGCCAGCAGCAAATTCACTAGCGGAAAAAGAGATACGCAGTATTTT.

DNA for the CDR3: TGTGCCAGCAGCTTATCAGGGGCAGATGAAAAACTGTTTTTT. Translated: CASSLSGADEKLFF. The rearrangement joins TRBV7-2 to TRBJ1-4; D is perhaps TRBD1 (6 bases). CDR3 length: 14 amino acids. Germline CDR1 is SGHTA and CDR2 is FQGNSA. V dropped 2 bases and J dropped 6 bases, with 10 bases sitting between them. Full variable domain (rest looked up from reference TRBV7-2 and TRBJ1-4): GAGVSQSPSNKVTEKGKDVELRCDPISGHTALYWYRQSLGQGLEFLIYFQGNSAPDKSGLPSDRFSAERTGGSVSTLTIQRTQQEDSAVYLCASSLSGADEKLFFGSGTQLSVL.

The rearrangement links TRBV7-9 to TRBJ1-2, with TRBD1 matching over 10 bases. This CDR3 region has 14 residues. V lost 3 bases to trimming and J lost 4 bases; unmatched junction nucleotides: 2. In germline, CDR1 is SEHNR, CDR2 FQNEAQ (reference sequence). The CDR3 protein is CASSFGTGAYGYTF. CDR3 sequence (DNA): TGTGCCAGCAGCTTTGGGACAGGGGCCTATGGCTACACCTTC.

The chain joins TRBV5-4 to TRBJ1-4; 11 bases are a match to TRBD1. CDR3 length: 18 amino acids. Germline assignment: CDR1 SGHNT and CDR2 YYREEE (reference sequence). The trim removed 4 bases at V and 5 bases at J, leaving 13 bases unmatched. The DNA of the CDR3 is TGTGCCAGCAGCGCGGGCGGGACAGGGGGAGGCCTAAATGAAAAACTGTTTTTT. It is translated as CASSAGGTGGGLNEKLFF. Full variable domain (outside the CDR3, taken from reference TRBV5-4 and TRBJ1-4): ETGVTQSPTHLIKTRGQQVTLRCSSQSGHNTVSWYQQALGQGPQFIFQYYREEENGRGNFPPRFSGLQFPNYSSELNVNALELDDSALYLCASSAGGTGGGLNEKLFFGSGTQLSVL.

This clone has only a few counts. CDR3 loop: CASSEYGGGQVMGGYTF. The CDR3, as DNA: TGTGCCAGCAGTGAATATGGTGGGGGACAGGTGATGGGGGGCTACACCTTC. The chain employs TRBV25-1 and TRBJ1-2, with 8 bases fitting TRBD1. After removal of 0 bases from V and 8 bases from J, the junction contained 14 bases not matched to a gene. Germline CDR1 reads MGHDK; CDR2 reads SYGVNS. This CDR3 region has 17 residues.